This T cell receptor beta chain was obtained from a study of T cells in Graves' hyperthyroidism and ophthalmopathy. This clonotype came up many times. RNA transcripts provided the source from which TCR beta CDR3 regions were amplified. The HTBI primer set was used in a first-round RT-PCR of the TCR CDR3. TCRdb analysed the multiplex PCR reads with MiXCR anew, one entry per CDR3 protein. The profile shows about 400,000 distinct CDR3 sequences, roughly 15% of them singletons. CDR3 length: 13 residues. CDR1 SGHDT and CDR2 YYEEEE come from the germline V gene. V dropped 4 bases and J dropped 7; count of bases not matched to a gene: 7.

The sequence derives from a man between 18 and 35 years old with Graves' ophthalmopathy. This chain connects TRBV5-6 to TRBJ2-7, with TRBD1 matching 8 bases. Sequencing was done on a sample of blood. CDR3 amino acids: CASSPRTGHEQYF. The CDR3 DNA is TGTGCCAGCAGCCCCCGGACAGGGCATGAGCAGTACTTC.